The 23 T cell receptor beta chains presented below share a single source sample, sequenced in a study of T cell responses to AZD1222 COVID-19 vaccine. TCRdb's table, derived via immunoSEQ multiplex PCR, lists solely in-frame clones and lacks some. The sample yields just over 15,000 clones, about 88% seen once. This sample comprised peripheral blood, obtained 28 days after the second AZD1222 dose. These receptors were collected from an adult who received the AZD1222 COVID-19 vaccine.

V gene TRBV5-6 combines with J gene TRBJ1-6, with D tentatively TRBD1 (6 bases). Germline V lookup: CDR1 SGHDT, CDR2 YYEEEE. V shed 2 bases and J shed 5 bases, with 8 bases lying between them. This CDR3 is 14 amino acids long. The CDR3 sequence: CASSLQGDNSPLHF. In nucleotides, the CDR3 is TGTGCCAGCAGCTTACAGGGCGATAATTCACCCCTCCACTTT.

The rearrangement uses TRBV5-1 and TRBJ1-2; no firm D call. CDR1 is SGHRS, CDR2 YFSETQ, per germline. This CDR3 contains 15 residues. The V end was cut by 4 bases, the J end by 4 bases, with 17 bases between. Here the CDR3 reads CASSPVKGNSYGYTF. The CDR3 DNA sequence: TGCGCCAGCAGCCCCGTTAAGGGTAACTCCTATGGCTACACCTTC.

V gene TRBV7-9 combines with J gene TRBJ2-3, with 9 positions matching TRBD1. Trimming took 10 bases from V and 2 from J; bases not matched to a gene: 4. The CDR3 is made up of 13 amino acids. In germline, CDR1 is SEHNR, CDR2 FQNEAQ (reference sequence). CDR3 DNA sequence: TGTGCCAAGGGGGACAGGGACACAGATACGCAGTATTTT. This gives the protein CAKGDRDTDTQYF. The full variable domain, its missing parts supplied by reference TRBV7-9 and TRBJ2-3, is DTGVSQNPRHKITKRGQNVTFRCDPISEHNRLYWYRQTLGQGPEFLTYFQNEAQLEKSRLLSDRFSAERPKGSFSTLEIQRTEQGDSAMYLCAKGDRDTDTQYFGPGTRLTVL.

V is TRBV5-6 and J is TRBJ2-2, with TRBD1 identical over 8 bases. The CDR3 is 14 residues long. The trim removed 2 bases at V and 5 bases at J, leaving 2 bases unmatched. The V gene's germline CDR1 is SGHDT and CDR2 YYEEEE. The CDR3 bases are TGTGCCAGCAGCTTTGGACAGGGTACCGGGGAGCTGTTTTTT. It translates to CASSFGQGTGELFF.

The chain combines TRBV3-1 (or the pseudogene TRBV3-2) with TRBJ1-2; maybe TRBD1 (5 bases). CDR1 and CDR2 from the germline V gene are LGHDT and YNNKEL (reference sequence). The CDR3 extends over 16 amino acids. V was pared by 3 bases and J by 5 bases, with 19 bases between. The CDR3 sequence is CASSQFLPGRNYGYTF. CDR3 bases: TGTGCCAGCAGCCAGTTCCTGCCGGGACGGAATTATGGCTACACCTTC.

The chain has TRBV3-1 (or the pseudogene TRBV3-2) and TRBJ2-1; no clear D. The CDR3 length is 15 residues. CDR1 and CDR2 from the germline V gene are LGHDT and YNNKEL (reference sequence). The germline V and J ends were trimmed by 1 base and 8 bases, with 15 bases remaining between them. The CDR3 DNA is TGTGCCAGCAGCCAAGTCGGGCCCGCAAACGATGAGCAGTTCTTC. It is translated as CASSQVGPANDEQFF.

The chain combines TRBV10-3 with TRBJ1-5; D call uncertain. This CDR3 comprises 13 residues. V was pared by 2 bases and J by 3 bases, with 5 bases between. Germline V lookup: CDR1 ENHRY, CDR2 SYGVKD. CDR3 residues: CAISEGINQPQHF. As DNA, the CDR3 is TGTGCCATCAGTGAGGGAATCAATCAGCCCCAGCATTTT.

The chain employs TRBV19 and TRBJ1-2, with D unclear. The CDR3 has 17 amino acids. Germline V gene sequence: CDR1 LNHDA, CDR2 SQIVND (reference sequence). V lost 5 bases to trimming and J lost 4 bases, with 23 bases between them. CDR3 protein: CASSPTAQMVMGYGYTF. The CDR3 DNA reads as TGTGCCAGTAGTCCCACGGCACAGATGGTGATGGGCTATGGCTACACCTTC. Full variable domain (missing parts from reference TRBV19 and TRBJ1-2): DGGITQSPKYLFRKEGQNVTLSCEQNLNHDAMYWYRQDPGQGLRLIYYSQIVNDFQKGDIAEGYSVSREKKESFPLTVTSAQKNPTAFYLCASSPTAQMVMGYGYTFGSGTRLTVV.

This clone showed up just a few times. The J gene is TRBJ2-7, the V gene TRBV29-1; 7 bases are shared with TRBD1. The CDR3 loop spans 12 amino acids. With 6 bases clipped from V and 3 bases from J, the junction kept 5 bases outside the gene matches. The V gene's germline CDR1 is SQVTM and CDR2 ANQGSEA. CDR3 in amino acids: CSVARDSYEQYF. The CDR3 DNA follows: TGCAGCGTCGCGAGGGACAGCTACGAGCAGTACTTC.

This chain links TRBV7-2 with TRBJ2-3; 7 positions agree with TRBD2. The CDR3 runs 17 residues. The junction had 14 bases not matched to a gene; V was cut back by 3 bases and J by 5 bases. In germline, CDR1 is SGHTA, CDR2 FQGNSA. CDR3 DNA: TGTGCCAGCAGCTTCGTGGAGCGGGGACGGGAGGTAGATACGCAGTATTTT. It is translated as CASSFVERGREVDTQYF.

This chain joins TRBV5-1 and TRBJ2-7, with 10 bases fitting TRBD1. The J segment lost 5 bases and the V segment lost 2 bases, leaving 10 bases of the junction unmatched. This CDR3 contains 16 residues. Germline V lookup: CDR1 SGHRS, CDR2 YFSETQ. For the CDR3, the DNA is TGCGCCAGCAGCTTAGCTTCCGGGACAGGGGTTAACGAGCAGTACTTC. Protein product: CASSLASGTGVNEQYF.

This sequence joins TRBV3-1 (or the pseudogene TRBV3-2) and TRBJ1-3, with TRBD1 matching over 9 bases. The CDR3 consists of 16 residues. V trimming: 3 bases; J trimming: 4 bases; junction bases outside the gene matches: 7. From germline, CDR1 is LGHDT and CDR2 YNNKEL (reference sequence). The CDR3 DNA sequence: TGTGCCAGCAGCCAGGGGACAGGGTATCAAGGAAACACCATATATTTT. As protein: CASSQGTGYQGNTIYF.

J is TRBJ1-4 and V is TRBV18, with a tentative D call TRBD1 (5 bases). V was clipped by 3 bases and J by 5 bases, with 13 bases between them. Germline CDR1 and CDR2: KGHSH and LQKENI. The CDR3 totals 15 residues. The DNA for the CDR3 is TGTGCCAGCTCACCTAAAGAGACAGTCAATGAAAAACTGTTTTTT. Translated: CASSPKETVNEKLFF.

The rearrangement joins TRBV14 to TRBJ2-3; 9 positions agree with TRBD1. CDR1 and CDR2 from the germline V gene are SGHDN and FVKESK. This CDR3 is 17 amino acids long. V lost 2 bases, J lost 4 bases, and 10 bases stayed unmatched. The CDR3 here is CASSQRTGTGNADTQYF. CDR3 nucleotide sequence: TGTGCCAGCAGCCAACGTACCGGGACAGGGAACGCAGATACGCAGTATTTT.

The chain employs TRBV18 and TRBJ2-7; 14 bases are a match to TRBD2. The CDR3 is made up of 18 amino acids. CDR1 is KGHSH, CDR2 LQKENI, per germline. The V gene end was trimmed by 3 bases and the J gene end by 4 bases; junction bases not matched to a gene: 11. The CDR3 reads CASSPIEGLAGVGYEQYF. Here the CDR3 DNA reads TGTGCCAGCTCACCTATCGAGGGACTAGCGGGAGTGGGGTACGAGCAGTACTTC.

There are a few counts of this clone. This chain connects TRBV7-2 to TRBJ2-3, with TRBD2 identical over 14 bases. The CDR3 contains 18 residues. The V gene's germline CDR1 is SGHTA and CDR2 FQGNSA. V shed 5 bases, J shed 3 bases, and the junction held 10 bases outside the gene matches. The CDR3 coding sequence is TGTGCCAGCAGCGAGGGACTAGCGGGGGCGGTTAAGACAGATACGCAGTATTTT. It translates to CASSEGLAGAVKTDTQYF.

J is TRBJ1-5 and V is TRBV7-8; D gene ambiguous. CDR3 size: 14 residues. Germline values: CDR1 SGHVS, CDR2 FQNEAQ. Trimming took off 2 bases at V and 2 bases at J, with 7 bases between the two ends. In nucleotides, the CDR3 is TGTGCCAGCAGCTTAACCGGGGGCAATCAGCCCCAGCATTTT. It translates to CASSLTGGNQPQHF.

The V call is TRBV3-1 (or the pseudogene TRBV3-2), the J call TRBJ1-3; D gene unclear. This CDR3 is 14 amino acids long. The V and J ends lost 4 bases and 1 base respectively, with 8 bases between them. Germline V CDR1 and CDR2: LGHDT, YNNKEL (reference sequence). The CDR3 bases are TGTGCCAGCAGCCGAGGAGGTTCTGGAAACACCATATATTTT. Amino acid sequence: CASSRGGSGNTIYF.

This chain uses TRBV7-3 with TRBJ2-1; a weak D match, TRBD2 (6 bases). CDR1 is SGHTA and CDR2 is FQGTGA in the germline V gene. The CDR3 runs 16 residues. V lost 3 bases and J 0 bases, leaving 12 bases between the germline ends. The CDR3 spells CASSFASASSYNEQFF. The DNA of the CDR3 is TGTGCCAGCAGCTTCGCTAGCGCGAGCTCCTACAATGAGCAGTTCTTC.

The rearrangement uses TRBV28 and TRBJ2-1; possible D gene TRBD2, 6 bases. The CDR3 loop spans 15 amino acids. Germline CDR1 MDHEN, CDR2 SYDVKM. V lost 6 bases to trimming and J lost 3 bases, with 15 bases between them. The CDR3 region has the DNA TGTGCCAGCAGAATAGGTAGCGGAGACTACAATGAGCAGTTCTTC. It encodes CASRIGSGDYNEQFF. The whole variable domain, remainder taken from reference TRBV28 and TRBJ2-1, is DVKVTQSSRYLVKRTGEKVFLECVQDMDHENMFWYRQDPGLGLRLIYFSYDVKMKEKGDIPEGYSVSREKKERFSLILESASTNQTSMYLCASRIGSGDYNEQFFGPGTRLTVL.

The chain uses TRBV6-5 and TRBJ1-2; D is unresolved. CDR3 length: 13 residues. Germline values: CDR1 MNHEY, CDR2 SVGAGI. V was shortened by 6 bases and J by 4 bases, with 12 bases between the two germline ends. CDR3 in DNA: TGTGCCAGCAGCCCAGCTACCTTCTATGGCTACACCTTC. This gives the protein CASSPATFYGYTF.

This clone was counted a few times. The chain is built from TRBV7-9 and TRBJ2-2; no clear D. V gave up 8 bases and J gave up 2 bases, with 12 bases separating them. From germline, CDR1 is SEHNR and CDR2 FQNEAQ (reference sequence). The CDR3 length is 14 residues. CDR3 residues: CASVGNPNTGELFF. The CDR3 region has the DNA TGTGCCAGCGTAGGGAATCCAAACACCGGGGAGCTGTTTTTT.

DNA of the CDR3: TGTGCCAGCAGTCCCCGTACCGGACAGGGGGCGTATAAGTTCTTC. This sequence encodes CASSPRTGQGAYKFF. The gene calls are TRBV2 and TRBJ2-1, with 11 positions matching TRBD1. V shed 5 bases and J 14 bases; nucleotides not matched to a gene: 14. The CDR3 covers 15 residues. Germline V gives CDR1 SNHLY, CDR2 FYNNEI.